The 6 T cell receptor beta chains presented below share a single source sample, sequenced in a study of blood T cell repertoires in COVID-19. Using immunoSEQ multiplex PCR, the repertoire was profiled, and TCRdb retains in-frame clones only, with some absent. In the table there are approximately 240,000 clones, about 85% of which are singletons. Sequencing was performed on peripheral blood. These receptors were taken from a woman aged 18 to 35 who had recovered from COVID-19.

V gene TRBV28 combines with J gene TRBJ2-1; 14 bases are a match to TRBD2. Germline V gene sequence: CDR1 MDHEN, CDR2 SYDVKM. The CDR3 runs to 17 residues. V was clipped by 4 bases and J by 6 bases; unmatched bases: 8. The CDR3 DNA reads TGTGCCAGCAGTTCAGCAGAGACTAGCGGGAGGGCCAATGAGCAGTTCTTC. It specifies CASSSAETSGRANEQFF.

The gene calls are TRBV2 and TRBJ2-3; D is unclear. V was clipped by 2 bases and J by 4 bases, with 10 bases between them. This CDR3 region has 14 residues. Germline V gives CDR1 SNHLY, CDR2 FYNNEI. CDR3: CASSEIALADTQYF. The CDR3, as DNA: TGTGCCAGCAGTGAAATAGCTTTGGCAGATACGCAGTATTTT.

The count of this clone is one. The rearrangement joins TRBV5-5 to TRBJ2-7; 9 bases map to TRBD2. The CDR3 runs 13 residues. CDR1 SGHKS and CDR2 YYEKEE come from the germline V gene (reference sequence). The J segment lost 9 bases and the V segment lost 4 bases, leaving 8 bases of the junction unmatched. The CDR3 region has the DNA TGTGCCAGCAGCCCAGGGACTAGCCATTGGCAGTACTTC. This codes for CASSPGTSHWQYF.

The chain is built from TRBV6-5 and TRBJ2-3, with D uncertain. Germline loops: CDR1 MNHEY, CDR2 SVGAGI. The germline V and J ends were trimmed by 7 bases and 5 bases, with 10 bases remaining between them. The CDR3 covers 12 residues. The CDR3 sequence: CASTPVQDTQYF. In DNA, the CDR3 is TGTGCCAGCACTCCAGTACAAGATACGCAGTATTTT.

The gene calls are TRBV6-5 and TRBJ1-2; no firm D call. The CDR3 extends over 13 amino acids. Trimming stripped 3 bases from V and 2 bases from J, with 7 bases between. Germline CDR1 and CDR2: MNHEY and SVGAGI. The CDR3 DNA sequence: TGTGCCAGCAGTTATATCTCGAACTATGGCTACACCTTC. As protein: CASSYISNYGYTF.

The chain links TRBV11-2 to TRBJ2-5, with D possibly matching TRBD1 (6 bases). The ends were cut back, 8 bases at V and 5 bases at J, with 18 bases in the middle. The CDR3 extends over 14 amino acids. Per germline, CDR1 SGHAT and CDR2 FQNNGV. The CDR3 sequence: CASGKTRGAETQYF. CDR3 nucleotides: TGTGCCAGCGGAAAAACCAGGGGAGCGGAGACCCAGTACTTC. The full variable domain, rest sourced from reference TRBV11-2 and TRBJ2-5, is EAGVAQSPRYKIIEKRQSVAFWCNPISGHATLYWYQQILGQGPKLLIQFQNNGVVDDSQLPKDRFSAERLKGVDSTLKIQPAKLEDSAVYLCASGKTRGAETQYFGPGTRLLVL.